This entry lists 5 T cell receptor beta chains sequenced from one sample in a study of CD8 T cells in ankylosing spondylitis. Whole-study findings and limits: A TCR beta motif of about eight highly homologous variants seemed to mark ankylosing spondylitis blood.

TCRdb called the 5' RACE reads again in MiXCR, with one record for every CDR3 protein. Of over 200,000 distinct CDR3 sequences listed, around 17% are singletons. Their cognate antigens are unknown. Source material: blood, either unsorted or a sorted T cell fraction (not recorded which). These receptors were obtained from a male donor with ankylosing spondylitis.

This clonotype was observed a few times. The genes are TRBV25-1 and TRBJ2-7, with D unresolved. Trimming stripped 7 bases from V and 0 bases from J, with 10 bases between. CDR1 and CDR2 from the germline V gene are MGHDK and SYGVNS. This CDR3 is 13 amino acids long. CDR3 DNA sequence: TGTGCCAGCATTACTTCTCCCTCCTACGAGCAGTACTTC. Translating gives CASITSPSYEQYF.

There are a few counts of this clonotype. CDR3 residues: CASTNDRGLSTGELFF. The CDR3 region has the DNA TGTGCCAGCACCAACGACAGGGGTTTGAGCACCGGGGAGCTGTTTTTT. The chain links TRBV6-1 to TRBJ2-2; TRBD1 matches 8 bases. Germline trimming cut 7 bases from V and 4 bases from J; bases unmatched to any gene: 11. Germline V gives CDR1 MNHNS, CDR2 SASEGT. The CDR3 contains 16 residues.

The V gene is TRBV7-6, the J gene TRBJ2-1, with a tentative D call TRBD1 (6 bases). CDR3 size: 15 residues. Germline CDR1 is SGHVS and CDR2 is FNYEAQ. Deletions cut 0 bases from V and 5 bases from J, with 11 bases between. DNA of the CDR3: TGTGCCAGCAGCTTAGCGACACAGGGACACAATGAGCAGTTCTTC. It specifies CASSLATQGHNEQFF.

This chain links TRBV11-2 with TRBJ2-3; D possibly matches TRBD1 or TRBD2 (5 bases each). This CDR3 region has 15 residues. Germline V lookup: CDR1 SGHAT, CDR2 FQNNGV. V gave up 0 bases and J gave up 2 bases, with 9 bases separating them. The CDR3 region is CASSLEGEPTDTQYF. For the CDR3, the DNA is TGTGCCAGCAGCTTAGAGGGGGAGCCCACAGATACGCAGTATTTT.

In this sample, this clonotype turned up many times. Here the CDR3 DNA reads TGCAGCGTTGAAGAAAGGAGCCCCTACAATGAGCAGTTCTTC. It is translated as CSVEERSPYNEQFF. This rearrangement joins TRBV29-1 to TRBJ2-1, with D unclear. V lost 0 bases to trimming and J lost 2 bases, with 8 bases between them. Germline CDR1 reads SQVTM; CDR2 reads ANQGSEA. The CDR3 is 14 residues long.